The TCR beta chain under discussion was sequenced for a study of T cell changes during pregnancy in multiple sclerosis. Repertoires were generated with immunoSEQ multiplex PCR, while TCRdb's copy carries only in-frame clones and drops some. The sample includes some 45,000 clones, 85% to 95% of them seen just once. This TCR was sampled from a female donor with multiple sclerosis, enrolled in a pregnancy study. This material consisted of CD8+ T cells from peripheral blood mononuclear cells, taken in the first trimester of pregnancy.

The CDR3 protein is CASGDTGVVSGNTIYF. The CDR3 DNA sequence: TGTGCCAGCGGGGATACAGGAGTGGTTTCTGGAAACACCATATATTTT. The V and J genes are TRBV28 and TRBJ1-3, with D tentatively TRBD1 (5 bases). V lost 8 bases, J lost 1 base, and 18 bases lay in between. Germline lookup yields CDR1 MDHEN and CDR2 SYDVKM. This CDR3 spans 16 amino acids.